These 23 T cell receptor beta chains originate from one sample sequenced in a study of Ad26.COV2.S vaccination and SARS-CoV-2 variants. Sequenced by immunoSEQ multiplex PCR; TCRdb stores in-frame clones only, minus some. The sample holds around 450,000 clones, 89% seen once. The treatment is: roughly 20 received Ad26.COV2.S at low or high dose, single or two shots; 5 received placebo; per-sample allocation not given. Sampling happened 63 days after the first vaccine or placebo injection. Sequenced material: peripheral blood, taken in a trial of Ad26.COV2.S vaccine versus placebo. The source of these receptors is a person between 18 and 59 years old who received the Ad26.COV2.S COVID-19 vaccine or a placebo.

This chain uses TRBV18 with TRBJ1-6; 9 bases are a match to TRBD1. This CDR3 is built from 16 residues. Trimming cost V 2 bases and J 9 bases; bases outside gene matches: 8. Germline loops: CDR1 KGHSH, CDR2 LQKENI. CDR3 amino acids: CASSPEQGAVGSPLHF. Here the CDR3 DNA reads TGTGCCAGCTCACCAGAACAGGGGGCGGTAGGTTCACCCCTCCACTTT.

This clone has just a few counts. The CDR3 nucleotides are TGTGCCAGCAGTTTTGGACGGTACGAGCAGTACGTC. Translating it yields CASSFGRYEQYV. The chain is built from TRBV28 and TRBJ2-7; no reliable D call. This CDR3 comprises 12 residues. Between the trimmed V and J ends, which lost 3 bases and 4 bases, there was a span of 7 bases. CDR1 MDHEN and CDR2 SYDVKM come from the germline V gene.

The gene calls are TRBV10-3 and TRBJ2-1; 11 bases are a match to TRBD2. V trimming: 6 bases; J trimming: 5 bases; junction bases outside the gene matches: 3. Germline CDR1 and CDR2: ENHRY and SYGVKD. The CDR3 is 14 residues long. CDR3 nucleotide sequence: TGTGCCATCAGGGTGACTAGCGGGGACAATGAGCAGTTCTTC. Its translation is CAIRVTSGDNEQFF.

The chain is built from TRBV2 and TRBJ2-7; perhaps TRBD2 as D (5 bases). The ends were cut back, 4 bases at V and 6 bases at J, with 10 bases in the middle. CDR1 and CDR2 from the germline V gene are SNHLY and FYNNEI. The CDR3 loop spans 12 amino acids. The CDR3 protein is CASSVEAVEQYV. In nucleotides, the CDR3 is TGTGCCAGCAGTGTGGAGGCAGTCGAGCAGTACGTC.

V gene TRBV7-8 combines with J gene TRBJ1-1, with no clear D. CDR3 length equals 14 residues. Germline loops: CDR1 SGHVS, CDR2 FQNEAQ. Between the trimmed V and J ends, which lost 0 bases and 1 base, there was a span of 6 bases. The CDR3 nucleotides are TGTGCCAGCAGCTTAGCGCATGGGAACACTGAAGCTTTCTTT. Protein product: CASSLAHGNTEAFF.

Only a few counts were recorded for this clone. The chain couples TRBV15 to TRBJ2-2, with a weak D call TRBD1 (5 bases). Germline V gene lookup returns CDR1 LNHNV and CDR2 YYDKDF (reference sequence). The CDR3 covers 17 residues. The germline V and J ends were trimmed by 0 bases and 3 bases, with 14 bases remaining between them. Written as DNA, the CDR3 is TGTGCCACCAGCAGAGATAGCATGCAGGGCTACACCGGGGAGCTGTTTTTT. Protein sequence: CATSRDSMQGYTGELFF. Supplemented by reference TRBV15 and TRBJ2-2, the full variable domain reads DAMVIQNPRYQVTQFGKPVTLSCSQTLNHNVMYWYQQKSSQAPKLLFHYYDKDFNNEADTPDNFQSRRPNTSFCFLDIRSPGLGDTAMYLCATSRDSMQGYTGELFFGEGSRLTVL.

The V gene is TRBV5-1, the J gene TRBJ1-6; 7 bases line up with TRBD1. The CDR3 is 15 amino acids. Trimming removed 0 bases from V and 9 bases from J; junction bases left unmatched: 6. Germline CDR1 and CDR2: SGHRS and YFSETQ. CDR3 residues: CASSLEGASGSPLHF. CDR3 DNA: TGCGCCAGCAGCTTGGAGGGGGCGTCGGGTTCACCCCTCCACTTT.

V gene TRBV27 combines with J gene TRBJ1-5; a possible D gene is TRBD1 (5 bases). V was cut by 2 bases and J by 6 bases, with 11 bases left in between. Germline V gene data show CDR1 as MNHEY and CDR2 as SMNVEV (reference sequence). This CDR3 contains 14 residues. CDR3 in amino acids: CASSLGGSSQPQHF. The CDR3 DNA follows: TGTGCCAGCAGTTTAGGGGGTTCTAGTCAGCCCCAGCATTTT.

This chain connects TRBV4-1 to TRBJ1-4; possibly TRBD1 for D (5 bases). V lost 1 base and J lost 0, with 18 bases in between. The CDR3 loop spans 19 amino acids. Germline loops: CDR1 MGHRA, CDR2 YSYEKL. The CDR3 sequence: CASSQGFTARGTTNEKLFF. CDR3 coding DNA: TGCGCCAGCAGCCAAGGGTTTACCGCGAGGGGCACAACTAATGAAAAACTGTTTTTT.

The V call is TRBV9, the J call TRBJ1-5; no clear D gene. The CDR3 consists of 16 residues. Trimming left V 2 bases short and J 4 bases short, with 16 bases between. Germline CDR1 SGDLS, CDR2 YYNGEE. The CDR3 nucleotides read TGTGCCAGCAGCGTGCTCACCCCGCGGAGGAATCAGCCCCAGCATTTT. This codes for CASSVLTPRRNQPQHF. The full variable domain, completed using reference TRBV9 and TRBJ1-5, is DSGVTQTPKHLITATGQRVTLRCSPRSGDLSVYWYQQSLDQGLQFLIQYYNGEERAKGNILERFSAQQFPDLHSELNLSSLELGDSALYFCASSVLTPRRNQPQHFGDGTRLSIL.

The rearrangement links TRBV19 to TRBJ1-2; D is undetermined. Trimming took off 0 bases at V and 11 bases at J, with 19 bases between the two ends. This CDR3 has 15 residues. Per germline, CDR1 LNHDA and CDR2 SQIVND (reference sequence). CDR3 nucleotide sequence: TGTGCCAGTAGTATAGACTCTTCGGGGTACTCGTTATACACCTTC. Protein: CASSIDSSGYSLYTF.

The genes are TRBV28 and TRBJ1-2; 8 nucleotides align to TRBD1. The CDR3 sequence is 16 residues long. With V trimmed by 5 bases and J by 0 bases, 8 bases remained unmatched. Germline loops: CDR1 MDHEN, CDR2 SYDVKM. The CDR3 DNA is TGTGCCAGCAGTGGGGACAGGCCCTTCGCTAACTATGGCTACACCTTC. Translation: CASSGDRPFANYGYTF.

The chain is built from TRBV12-5 and TRBJ1-1, with D tentatively TRBD1 (5 bases). Trimming left V 6 bases short and J 4 bases short, with 24 bases between. Germline loops: CDR1 LGHNT, CDR2 FRNRAP. The length of the CDR3 is 17 residues. This CDR3 is CASGPKGRARGVTEAFF. In DNA, the CDR3 is TGTGCTAGTGGACCCAAAGGGAGGGCCAGAGGGGTCACTGAAGCTTTCTTT.

In its sample, this clone was seen once. V is TRBV7-6 and J is TRBJ1-3; no clear D gene. Trimming took 5 bases from V and 1 from J, leaving 3 bases between them. The CDR3 has 12 residues. Per the germline V gene, CDR1 is SGHVS and CDR2 is FNYEAQ. CDR3 in DNA: TGTGCCAGCAGCAGATCTGGAAACACCATATATTTT. This gives the protein CASSRSGNTIYF.

Here the CDR3 reads CASSRTFASGNTIYF. CDR3 coding DNA: TGTGCCAGTAGTAGGACCTTTGCCTCTGGAAACACCATATATTTT. V and J are TRBV19 and TRBJ1-3; D gene unclear. Germline V gene lookup returns CDR1 LNHDA and CDR2 SQIVND (reference sequence). This CDR3 has 15 amino acids. The germline V and J ends were trimmed by 4 bases and 0 bases, with 10 bases remaining between them.

The V call is TRBV5-8, the J call TRBJ2-4; D remains ambiguous. The CDR3 runs 15 residues. The V gene's germline CDR1 is SGHTS and CDR2 YDEGEE. V lost 4 bases and J lost 1, with 12 bases in between. The CDR3 region is CASSAYLGAKNIQYF. The CDR3 region has the DNA TGTGCCAGCAGCGCCTACCTAGGGGCCAAAAACATTCAGTACTTC.

The chain uses TRBV27 and TRBJ2-1; 7 nucleotides agree with TRBD2. From germline, CDR1 is MNHEY and CDR2 SMNVEV (reference sequence). The CDR3 contains 16 residues. With 6 bases clipped from V and 9 bases from J, the junction kept 17 bases outside the gene matches. The CDR3: CASRETGGRFLLEQFF. The DNA of the CDR3 is TGTGCCAGCAGAGAAACGGGCGGGAGATTCTTGCTTGAGCAGTTCTTC.

The CDR3 DNA is TGCGCCAGCTCCTCCGGGGTGCGGGGGGAGACCCAGTACTTC. It yields the protein CASSSGVRGETQYF. The chain employs TRBV5-1 and TRBJ2-5; 7 nucleotides agree with TRBD2. CDR3 length: 14 amino acids. J gave up 5 bases and V 7 bases, and 11 bases lay outside the gene matches. CDR1 is SGHRS, CDR2 YFSETQ, per germline.

The rearrangement links TRBV30 to TRBJ1-5; TRBD1 matches at 10 bases. CDR1 is GTSNPN, CDR2 SVGIG, per germline (reference sequence). This CDR3 is built from 14 residues. Trimming at V came to 2 bases and at J to 7 bases, leaving 5 bases not matched to a gene. This CDR3 reads CAWSSRTGGQPQHF. The CDR3, as DNA: TGTGCCTGGAGTTCTCGGACAGGGGGACAGCCCCAGCATTTT.

V gene TRBV5-1 combines with J gene TRBJ2-7; D ambiguous. V dropped 2 bases and J dropped 3 bases, with 9 bases sitting between them. This CDR3 contains 13 residues. The V gene's germline CDR1 is SGHRS and CDR2 YFSETQ. CDR3 sequence reads: CASSFLPNYEQYV. CDR3 DNA: TGCGCCAGCAGCTTCTTACCCAACTACGAGCAGTACGTC.

The gene calls are TRBV9 and TRBJ2-6, with D perhaps given as TRBD1 or TRBD2 (7 bases each). The CDR3 consists of 17 residues. Germline CDR1 SGDLS, CDR2 YYNGEE. V lost 1 base to trimming and J lost 0 bases, with 11 bases between them. CDR3 sequence reads: CASSVSGTASGANVLTF. Written as DNA, the CDR3 is TGTGCCAGCAGCGTAAGCGGGACAGCCTCTGGGGCCAACGTCCTGACTTTC.

The chain couples TRBV7-2 to TRBJ1-4; D is possibly TRBD1 (5 bases). The CDR3 contains 14 residues. Germline V CDR1 and CDR2: SGHTA, FQGNSA. The V gene lost 1 base and the J gene lost 8 bases, with 11 bases spanning the gap. DNA for the CDR3: TGTGCCAGCAGCTTAGACTGGGGCTGGGAAAAACTGTTTTTT. Translating gives CASSLDWGWEKLFF.

The rearrangement links TRBV6-5 to TRBJ2-7, with TRBD1 matching over 7 bases. Germline V CDR1 and CDR2: MNHEY, SVGAGI. The CDR3 is made up of 16 amino acids. The J segment lost 3 bases and the V segment lost 0 bases, leaving 8 bases of the junction unmatched. CDR3 residues: CASSYSTGQAYYEQYF. In DNA form, the CDR3 reads TGTGCCAGCAGTTACTCGACTGGACAGGCTTACTACGAGCAGTACTTC.